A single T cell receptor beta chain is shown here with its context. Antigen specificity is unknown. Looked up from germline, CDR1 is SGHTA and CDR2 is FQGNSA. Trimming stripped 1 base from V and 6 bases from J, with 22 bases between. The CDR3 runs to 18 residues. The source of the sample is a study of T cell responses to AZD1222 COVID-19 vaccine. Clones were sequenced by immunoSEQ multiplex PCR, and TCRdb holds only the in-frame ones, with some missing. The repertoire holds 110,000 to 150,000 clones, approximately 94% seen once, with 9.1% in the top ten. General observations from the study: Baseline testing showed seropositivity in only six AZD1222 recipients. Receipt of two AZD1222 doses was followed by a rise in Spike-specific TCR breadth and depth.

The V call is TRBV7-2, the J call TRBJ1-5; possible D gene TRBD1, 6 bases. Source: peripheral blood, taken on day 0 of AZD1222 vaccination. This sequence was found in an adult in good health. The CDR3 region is CASSLEHRTQGIFQPQHF. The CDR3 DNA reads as TGTGCCAGCAGCTTAGAACATCGGACACAGGGTATTTTTCAGCCCCAGCATTTT.